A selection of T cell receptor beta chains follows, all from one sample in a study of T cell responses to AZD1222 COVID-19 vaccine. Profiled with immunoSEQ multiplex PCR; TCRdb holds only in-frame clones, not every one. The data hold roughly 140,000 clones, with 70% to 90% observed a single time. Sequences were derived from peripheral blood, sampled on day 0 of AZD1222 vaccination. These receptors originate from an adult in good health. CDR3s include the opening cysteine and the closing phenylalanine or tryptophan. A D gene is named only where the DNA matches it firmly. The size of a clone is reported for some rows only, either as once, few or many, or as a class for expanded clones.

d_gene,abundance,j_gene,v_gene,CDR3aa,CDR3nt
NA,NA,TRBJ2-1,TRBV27,CASSFDGNNEQFF,TGTGCCAGCAGTTTTGATGGGAACAATGAGCAGTTCTTC
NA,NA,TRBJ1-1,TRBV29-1,CSGTRDLRTEAFF,TGCAGCGGGACCAGGGATTTGCGTACTGAAGCTTTCTTT
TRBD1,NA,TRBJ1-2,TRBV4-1,CASSPRDRGDYGYTF,TGCGCCAGCAGCCCCCGGGACAGGGGGGACTATGGCTACACCTTC
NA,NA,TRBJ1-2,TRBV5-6,CASSWAREYGYTF,TGTGCCAGCAGCTGGGCTCGGGAATATGGCTACACCTTC
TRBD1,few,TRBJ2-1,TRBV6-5,CASRSPGTGDNEQFF,TGTGCCAGCAGATCGCCCGGGACAGGCGACAATGAGCAGTTCTTC
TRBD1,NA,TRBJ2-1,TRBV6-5,CASSYGGQGLYNEQFF,TGTGCCAGCAGTTACGGGGGACAGGGACTCTACAATGAGCAGTTCTTC
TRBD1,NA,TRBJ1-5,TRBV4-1,CASSQDARGQPQHF,TGCGCCAGCAGCCAAGATGCCAGGGGGCAGCCCCAGCATTTT
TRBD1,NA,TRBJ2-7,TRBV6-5,CASSPGTGRNEQYF,TGTGCCAGCAGTCCCGGGACAGGGAGGAACGAGCAGTACTTC
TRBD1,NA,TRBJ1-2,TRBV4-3,CASSHPGGEYGYTF,TGCGCCAGCAGCCACCCAGGGGGCGAATATGGCTACACCTTC
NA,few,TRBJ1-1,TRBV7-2,CASSFMDNTEAFF,TGTGCCAGCAGCTTTATGGATAACACTGAAGCTTTCTTT
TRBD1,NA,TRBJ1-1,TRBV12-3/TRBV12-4,CASSFRQGEAFF,TGTGCCAGCAGTTTCAGACAGGGTGAAGCTTTCTTT
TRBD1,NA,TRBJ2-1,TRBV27,CASSLYRGLFYNEQFF,TGTGCCAGCAGTTTATACAGGGGATTATTCTACAATGAGCAGTTCTTC
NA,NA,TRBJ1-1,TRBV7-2,CASSSTLLNTEAFF,TGTGCCAGCAGCTCCACGCTCTTGAACACTGAAGCTTTCTTT
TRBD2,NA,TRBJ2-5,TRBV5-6,CASSPRRGAGETQYF,TGTGCCAGCAGCCCAAGGCGGGGGGCTGGAGAGACCCAGTACTTC
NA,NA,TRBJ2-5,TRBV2,CASSVAGLVGETQYF,TGTGCCAGCAGTGTAGCAGGGTTGGTAGGAGAGACCCAGTACTTC
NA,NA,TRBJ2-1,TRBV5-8,CASKEVGQDNEQFF,TGTGCCAGCAAGGAGGTCGGGCAGGACAATGAGCAGTTCTTC
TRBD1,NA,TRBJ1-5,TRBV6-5,CASRPDRGGNQPQHF,TGTGCCAGCAGGCCCGACAGGGGAGGAAATCAGCCCCAGCATTTT
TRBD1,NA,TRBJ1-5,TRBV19,CASTFQGARSNQPQHF,TGTGCCAGTACCTTCCAGGGGGCGCGGAGCAATCAGCCCCAGCATTTT
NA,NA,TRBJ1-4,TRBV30,CAWGDMPHSGLLEGEKLFF,TGTGCCTGGGGGGACATGCCCCATTCCGGCCTACTAGAGGGTGAAAAACTGTTTTTT
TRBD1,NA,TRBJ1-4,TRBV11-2,CASSLGTGGDEKLFF,TGTGCCAGCAGCTTAGGCACAGGGGGTGATGAAAAACTGTTTTTT
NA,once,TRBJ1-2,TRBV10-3,CAISESAGNYGYTF,TGTGCCATCAGTGAGTCGGCCGGGAACTATGGCTACACCTTC
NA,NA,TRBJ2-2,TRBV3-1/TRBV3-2,CASSYRVNTGELFF,TGTGCCAGCAGCTACCGGGTCAACACCGGGGAGCTGTTTTTT
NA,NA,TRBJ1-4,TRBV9,CASSVGGFNEKLFF,TGTGCCAGCAGCGTCGGGGGCTTTAATGAAAAACTGTTTTTT
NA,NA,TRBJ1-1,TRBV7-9,CASDRLGRGTEAFF,TGTGCCAGCGACAGGTTGGGGAGGGGCACTGAAGCTTTCTTT
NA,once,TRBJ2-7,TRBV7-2,CASETTGDGVYEQYF,TGTGCCAGCGAGACCACTGGAGATGGCGTCTACGAGCAGTACTTC
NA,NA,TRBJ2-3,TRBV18,CASSLQRPSSTDTQYF,TGTGCCAGCTCATTACAGAGACCATCTAGCACAGATACGCAGTATTTT
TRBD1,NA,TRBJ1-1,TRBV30,CAWSEWGDSNTEAFF,TGTGCCTGGAGTGAGTGGGGGGACAGCAACACTGAAGCTTTCTTT